The 28 T cell receptor beta chains in this list originate from one sample, sequenced in a study of blood T cell repertoires in COVID-19. The method was immunoSEQ multiplex PCR; TCRdb's version includes in-frame clones alone and lacks a portion of them. The sample lists fewer than 300,000 clones, 85% to 90% occurring once. The material sequenced was peripheral blood. The receptors shown here come from a woman in her 50s with COVID-19, enrolled during active disease.

V gene TRBV30 combines with J gene TRBJ2-3; 15 bases align to TRBD2. In germline, CDR1 is GTSNPN, CDR2 SVGIG (reference sequence). The CDR3 is made up of 15 amino acids. V trimming: 3 bases; J trimming: 5 bases; junction bases outside the gene matches: 3. CDR3 amino acids: CAWRAGLAGGDTQYF. Here the CDR3 DNA reads TGTGCCTGGAGGGCGGGACTAGCGGGAGGAGATACGCAGTATTTT.

This sequence joins TRBV11-3 and TRBJ1-2, with no clear D. The CDR3 has 13 amino acids. From germline, CDR1 is SGHNT and CDR2 YENEEA. The V end lost 4 bases, the J end lost 8 bases, and 14 bases lay between the germline ends. CDR3 loop: CASSYVDKKGYTF. CDR3 in DNA: TGTGCCAGCAGCTACGTTGACAAGAAGGGCTACACCTTC.

Written as DNA, the CDR3 is TGTGCCAGCAGTCCCCACAAGTACACTGAAGCTTTCTTT. It translates to CASSPHKYTEAFF. The rearrangement joins TRBV27 to TRBJ1-1, with no clear D. Germline CDR1 reads MNHEY; CDR2 reads SMNVEV (reference sequence). Trimming removed 5 bases at V and 3 bases at J, with 10 bases between. The CDR3 covers 13 residues.

The chain joins TRBV18 to TRBJ2-5, with 12 bases lining up with TRBD2. V shed 6 bases, J shed 3 bases, and the junction held 2 bases outside the gene matches. CDR3 length: 14 amino acids. Germline V gene data show CDR1 as KGHSH and CDR2 as LQKENI. The CDR3 nucleotides read TGTGCCAGCTCGCGACTAGCGGGAGAAGAGACCCAGTACTTC. Its protein is CASSRLAGEETQYF.

This clone was recorded only once. The chain combines TRBV9 with TRBJ1-4; D not certain. V gave up 0 bases and J gave up 10 bases, with 10 bases separating them. The CDR3 runs 13 residues. Germline V CDR1 and CDR2: SGDLS, YYNGEE. The DNA of the CDR3 is TGTGCCAGCAGCGTAGGGGTTTCGGGAAAACTGTTTTTT. Translating gives CASSVGVSGKLFF.

This rearrangement joins TRBV19 to TRBJ2-7; 14 nucleotides match TRBD2. Germline CDR1 reads LNHDA; CDR2 reads SQIVND (reference sequence). The CDR3 runs to 16 residues. Losses at the gene ends were 6 bases for V and 3 bases for J; bases not matched to a gene: 7. This CDR3 is CASRAWGLAGVYEQYF. The CDR3, as DNA: TGTGCCAGTAGGGCCTGGGGACTAGCGGGAGTCTACGAGCAGTACTTC.

V usage is TRBV5-6 and J usage is TRBJ1-1, with D perhaps matching TRBD1 (5 bases). The CDR3 totals 14 residues. Germline CDR1 SGHDT, CDR2 YYEEEE. Trimming pared 4 bases from V and 1 base from J, leaving 11 bases between. Here the CDR3 DNA reads TGTGCCAGCAGCCAGGGCAGGAGGAACACTGAAGCTTTCTTT. This translates into CASSQGRRNTEAFF.

A remark on this clone: Distinct nucleotide sequences in the sample also encode this CDR3. The CDR3 region has the DNA TGTGCCAGCAGCTCCCGGGGACAGGCTAATTCACCCCTCCACTTT. Encoded protein: CASSSRGQANSPLHF. The genes are TRBV7-9 and TRBJ1-6, with 8 bases lining up with TRBD1. CDR3 size: 15 residues. Germline assignment: CDR1 SEHNR and CDR2 FQNEAQ (reference sequence). The V segment lost 4 bases and the J segment 6 bases; nucleotides outside the gene matches: 5.

The chain has TRBV24-1 and TRBJ2-3; TRBD2 matches at 13 bases. This CDR3 has 17 residues. V lost 4 bases to trimming and J lost 3 bases; unmatched junction nucleotides: 6. Per the germline V gene, CDR1 is KGHDR and CDR2 is SFDVKD. CDR3 sequence: CATSDPGLAGKTDTQYF. Written as DNA, the CDR3 is TGTGCCACCAGTGACCCGGGACTAGCGGGAAAAACAGATACGCAGTATTTT.

The V gene is TRBV3-1 (or the pseudogene TRBV3-2), the J gene TRBJ2-1; a weak D match, TRBD1 (5 bases). The CDR3 loop spans 17 amino acids. Germline V gene lookup returns CDR1 LGHDT and CDR2 YNNKEL (reference sequence). The V end was cut by 0 bases, the J end by 6 bases, with 18 bases between. The chain's CDR3 is CASSQDQWKSRGNEQFF. The CDR3 coding sequence is TGTGCCAGCAGCCAAGATCAGTGGAAAAGTAGGGGCAATGAGCAGTTCTTC.

V usage is TRBV6-1 and J usage is TRBJ1-2; 8 positions agree with TRBD1. Germline-derived CDR1 and CDR2 are MNHNS and SASEGT. With V trimmed by 2 bases and J by 2 bases, 4 bases remained unmatched. CDR3 size: 15 residues. CDR3 in DNA: TGTGCCAGCAGTGAAAATGCAGGGGGCAACTATGGCTACACCTTC. Protein product: CASSENAGGNYGYTF.

J is TRBJ1-4 and V is TRBV2; possibly TRBD1 for D (5 bases). V gave up 10 bases and J gave up 4 bases, with 16 bases separating them. The CDR3 is made up of 14 amino acids. Germline V gene sequence: CDR1 SNHLY, CDR2 FYNNEI. CDR3 loop: CATETDRYNEKLFF. The CDR3 bases are TGTGCCACCGAGACAGACAGATATAATGAAAAACTGTTTTTT. Looking up the rest from reference TRBV2 and TRBJ1-4 gives the full variable domain: EPEVTQTPSHQVTQMGQEVILRCVPISNHLYFYWYRQILGQKVEFLVSFYNNEISEKSEIFDDQFSVERPDGSNFTLKIRSTKLEDSAMYFCATETDRYNEKLFFGSGTQLSVL.

This rearrangement joins TRBV6-5 to TRBJ1-1, with TRBD1 matching 9 bases. Germline CDR1 MNHEY, CDR2 SVGAGI. This CDR3 comprises 14 residues. With V trimmed by 6 bases and J by 5 bases, 7 bases remained unmatched. The CDR3 region is CASRDRGWWTEAFF. CDR3 nucleotide sequence: TGTGCCAGCAGGGACAGGGGATGGTGGACTGAAGCTTTCTTT.

The chain links TRBV5-4 to TRBJ1-5, with D perhaps matching TRBD1 (6 bases). Trimming removed 0 bases from V and 4 bases from J, with 11 bases in between. The CDR3 is 15 residues long. Germline CDR1 and CDR2: SGHNT and YYREEE (reference sequence). The DNA of the CDR3 is TGTGCCAGCAGCTTGGACGCAGGGGTGAATCAGCCCCAGCATTTT. It encodes CASSLDAGVNQPQHF.

V gene TRBV4-1 combines with J gene TRBJ1-3; 10 nucleotides agree with TRBD1. The J segment lost 0 bases and the V segment lost 3 bases, leaving 5 bases of the junction unmatched. The CDR3 runs 17 residues. Looked up from germline, CDR1 is MGHRA and CDR2 is YSYEKL. The CDR3 loop reads CASSQGDRGRSGNTIYF. In DNA form, the CDR3 reads TGCGCCAGCAGCCAGGGGGACAGGGGACGCTCTGGAAACACCATATATTTT.

The J gene is TRBJ2-1, the V gene TRBV10-2; tentative D call: TRBD2 (5 bases). The CDR3 length is 15 residues. V was shortened by 6 bases and J by 6 bases, with 18 bases between the two germline ends. CDR1 is WSHSY, CDR2 SAAADI, per germline. The CDR3 region is CASSKAEGPSNEQFF. The DNA of the CDR3 is TGCGCCAGCAGCAAAGCGGAAGGGCCCTCCAATGAGCAGTTCTTC.

The sample holds one count of this clone. The CDR3 nucleotides read TGTGCCAGCAGTCGGGCGGGCGAGCAGTACTTC. It codes for CASSRAGEQYF. The chain combines TRBV6-5 with TRBJ2-7; a possible D gene is TRBD2 (5 bases). Trimming removed 5 bases from V and 6 bases from J, with 8 bases in between. This CDR3 is 11 amino acids long. Germline CDR1 is MNHEY and CDR2 is SVGAGI.

The chain uses TRBV11-2 and TRBJ2-1; 9 nucleotides align to TRBD2. CDR1 and CDR2 from the germline V gene are SGHAT and FQNNGV. The CDR3 has 17 residues. The V gene end was trimmed by 1 base and the J gene end by 6 bases; junction bases not matched to a gene: 10. This CDR3 reads CASSLAEGLAGFNEQFF. The CDR3 DNA is TGTGCCAGCAGCTTAGCGGAGGGGCTAGCGGGGTTCAATGAGCAGTTCTTC. The whole variable domain, remainder taken from reference TRBV11-2 and TRBJ2-1, is EAGVAQSPRYKIIEKRQSVAFWCNPISGHATLYWYQQILGQGPKLLIQFQNNGVVDDSQLPKDRFSAERLKGVDSTLKIQPAKLEDSAVYLCASSLAEGLAGFNEQFFGPGTRLTVL.

This chain connects TRBV19 to TRBJ2-4, with D uncertain. Trimming stripped 3 bases from V and 0 bases from J, with 9 bases between. The CDR3 spans 15 residues. Germline assignment: CDR1 LNHDA and CDR2 SQIVND (reference sequence). CDR3 in amino acids: CASSIGQVAKNIQYF. The CDR3 DNA sequence: TGTGCCAGTAGTATTGGGCAGGTAGCCAAAAACATTCAGTACTTC.

The chain recombines TRBV10-3 with TRBJ1-5, with a tentative D call TRBD1 (6 bases). Germline V gives CDR1 ENHRY, CDR2 SYGVKD. Trimming cost V 7 bases and J 6 bases, with 13 bases left between them. The CDR3 contains 13 residues. The CDR3 coding sequence is TGTGCCATCACCCGGGACATTTTTCAGCCCCAGCATTTT. Translating it yields CAITRDIFQPQHF.

The chain employs TRBV5-1 and TRBJ2-1; D unresolved. Per germline, CDR1 SGHRS and CDR2 YFSETQ. This CDR3 comprises 14 residues. The V end was cut by 4 bases, the J end by 2 bases, with 10 bases between. The CDR3: CASSPGPAYNEQFF. The CDR3 DNA follows: TGCGCCAGCAGCCCGGGTCCGGCCTACAATGAGCAGTTCTTC.

V and J are TRBV19 and TRBJ1-2; the D gene is possibly TRBD1 (5 bases). Looked up from germline, CDR1 is LNHDA and CDR2 is SQIVND (reference sequence). Trimming cost V 3 bases and J 1 base, with 9 bases left between them. The CDR3 extends over 14 amino acids. CDR3 sequence reads: CASSIQGLNYGYTF. CDR3 in DNA: TGTGCCAGTAGTATCCAGGGTCTTAACTATGGCTACACCTTC.

The chain joins TRBV6-1 to TRBJ1-5; no definite D call. This CDR3 contains 14 residues. V dropped 1 base and J dropped 5 bases, with 9 bases sitting between them. Looked up from germline, CDR1 is MNHNS and CDR2 is SASEGT. CDR3 region: CASSEEVGDQPQHF. CDR3 bases: TGTGCCAGCAGTGAAGAGGTGGGCGATCAGCCCCAGCATTTT.

This rearrangement joins TRBV5-6 to TRBJ1-2; possible D gene TRBD1, 6 bases. With 4 bases removed from V and 0 bases from J, the gap between germline ends came to 13 bases. Germline V gives CDR1 SGHDT, CDR2 YYEEEE. This CDR3 region has 15 residues. CDR3 region: CASSRPGHSNYGYTF. The CDR3 DNA is TGTGCCAGCAGCCGACCGGGACACTCTAACTATGGCTACACCTTC. The entire variable domain, with the rest obtained from reference TRBV5-6 and TRBJ1-2, is as follows: DAGVTQSPTHLIKTRGQQVTLRCSPKSGHDTVSWYQQALGQGPQFIFQYYEEEERQRGNFPDRFSGHQFPNYSSELNVNALLLGDSALYLCASSRPGHSNYGYTFGSGTRLTVV.

The chain links TRBV3-1 (or the pseudogene TRBV3-2) to TRBJ2-7, with 9 positions matching TRBD1. The trim removed 2 bases at V and 5 bases at J, leaving 10 bases unmatched. CDR3 length: 16 amino acids. Germline V gene sequence: CDR1 LGHDT, CDR2 YNNKEL (reference sequence). CDR3 DNA: TGTGCCAGCAGCCAATCTCCGGGACAGGGAGTCCACGAGCAGTACTTC. It codes for CASSQSPGQGVHEQYF.

The chain couples TRBV29-1 to TRBJ2-3, with unresolved D. With 2 bases removed from V and 0 bases from J, the gap between germline ends came to 9 bases. The CDR3 totals 14 residues. Germline assignment: CDR1 SQVTM and CDR2 ANQGSEA. The DNA for the CDR3 is TGCAGCGTTGAAAAGACAACTAGCACAGATACGCAGTATTTT. It codes for CSVEKTTSTDTQYF.

CDR3 protein: CAISEGPGGTTDTQYF. CDR3 nucleotide sequence: TGTGCCATCAGTGAAGGTCCAGGGGGGACCACAGATACGCAGTATTTT. This rearrangement joins TRBV10-3 to TRBJ2-3, with a tentative D call TRBD1 (7 bases). V lost 3 bases and J lost 2, with 15 bases in between. There are 16 residues in the CDR3. Germline V gives CDR1 ENHRY, CDR2 SYGVKD.

The rearrangement uses TRBV6-1 and TRBJ2-5, with D perhaps TRBD1 (5 bases). This CDR3 has 14 amino acids. Per the germline V gene, CDR1 is MNHNS and CDR2 is SASEGT. V shed 2 bases and J shed 1 base, with 8 bases lying between them. In DNA, the CDR3 is TGTGCCAGCAGTGAACAGGGCCCCCAAGAGACCCAGTACTTC. Translated: CASSEQGPQETQYF.